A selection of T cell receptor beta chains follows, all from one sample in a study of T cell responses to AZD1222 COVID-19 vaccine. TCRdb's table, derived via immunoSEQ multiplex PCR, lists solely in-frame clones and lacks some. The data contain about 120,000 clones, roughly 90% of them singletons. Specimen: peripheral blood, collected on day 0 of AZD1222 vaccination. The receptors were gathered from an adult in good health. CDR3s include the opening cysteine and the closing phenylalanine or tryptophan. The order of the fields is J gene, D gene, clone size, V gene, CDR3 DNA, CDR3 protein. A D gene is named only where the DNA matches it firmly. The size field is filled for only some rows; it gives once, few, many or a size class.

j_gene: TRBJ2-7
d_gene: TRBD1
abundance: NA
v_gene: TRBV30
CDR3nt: TGTGCCTGGAGTGTATGGGACAGGTATTCCTACGAGCAGTACTTC
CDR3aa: CAWSVWDRYSYEQYF

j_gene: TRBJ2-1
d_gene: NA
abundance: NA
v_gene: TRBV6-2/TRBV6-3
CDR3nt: TGTGCCAGCAGTTACCCCAGGGATGAGCAGTTCTTC
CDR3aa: CASSYPRDEQFF

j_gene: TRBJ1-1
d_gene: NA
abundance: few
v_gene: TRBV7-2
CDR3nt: TGTGCCAGCAGCACAACTTGGGGAGGGACTGAAGCTTTCTTT
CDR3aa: CASSTTWGGTEAFF

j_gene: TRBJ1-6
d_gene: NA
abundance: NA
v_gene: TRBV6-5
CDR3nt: TGTGCCAGCAGTTACTCGGCGGGTCGGGGTTCACCCCTCCACTTT
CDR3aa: CASSYSAGRGSPLHF

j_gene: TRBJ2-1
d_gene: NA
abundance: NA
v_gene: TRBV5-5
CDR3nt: TGTGCCAGCAGCTGGACCTTCCAAGAACACAATGAGCAGTTCTTC
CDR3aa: CASSWTFQEHNEQFF

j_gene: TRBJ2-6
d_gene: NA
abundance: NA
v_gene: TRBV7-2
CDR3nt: TGTGCCAGCAGCTACTCGACAGTCTCTGGGGCCAACGTCCTGACTTTC
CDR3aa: CASSYSTVSGANVLTF

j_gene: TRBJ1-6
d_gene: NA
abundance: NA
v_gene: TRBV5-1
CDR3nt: TGCGCCAGCAGCATGGGTGCGGGTTCACCCCTCCACTTT
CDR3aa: CASSMGAGSPLHF

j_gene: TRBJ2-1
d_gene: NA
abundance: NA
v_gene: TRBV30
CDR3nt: TGTGCCTGGAGTGTACGAGGGGTGGTGGGCAATGAGCAGTTCTTC
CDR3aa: CAWSVRGVVGNEQFF

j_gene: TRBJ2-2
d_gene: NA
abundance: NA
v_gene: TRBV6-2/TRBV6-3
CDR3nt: TGTGCCAGCAGCGCTCCCGGGTTTAGGGATGGTACCGGGGAGCTGTTTTTT
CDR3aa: CASSAPGFRDGTGELFF

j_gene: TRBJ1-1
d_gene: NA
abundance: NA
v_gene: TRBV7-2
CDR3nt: TGTGCCAGCAGCTTAGCCTTGGCGAACACTGAAGCTTTCTTT
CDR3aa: CASSLALANTEAFF

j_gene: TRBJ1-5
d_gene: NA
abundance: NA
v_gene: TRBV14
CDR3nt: TGTGCCAGCAGCCAAGGTTCAGGGGCTCAGCCCCAGCATTTT
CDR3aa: CASSQGSGAQPQHF

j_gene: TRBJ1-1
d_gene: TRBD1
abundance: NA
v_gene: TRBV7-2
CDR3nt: TGTGCCAGCAGCTCCAACAGGGGGCAAATGAACACTGAAGCTTTCTTT
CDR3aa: CASSSNRGQMNTEAFF

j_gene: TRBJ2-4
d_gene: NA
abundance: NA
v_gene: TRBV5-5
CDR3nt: TGTGCCAGCAGCTTGCTGGGGGCCAAAAACATTCAGTACTTC
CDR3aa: CASSLLGAKNIQYF

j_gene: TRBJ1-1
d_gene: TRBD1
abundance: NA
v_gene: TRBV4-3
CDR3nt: TGCGCCAGCAGCCAAATGACAGGGATGAACACTGAAGCTTTCTTT
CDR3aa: CASSQMTGMNTEAFF

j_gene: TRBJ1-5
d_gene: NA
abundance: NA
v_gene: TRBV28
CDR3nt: TGTGCCAGCAGTTTATTGCAGGGGATTCAGCCCCAGCATTTT
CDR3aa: CASSLLQGIQPQHF

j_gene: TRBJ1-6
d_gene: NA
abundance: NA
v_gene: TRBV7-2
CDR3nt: TGTGCCAGCAGCTTAGCCGCTTTGAGGGGCGGCAATTCACCCCTCCACTTT
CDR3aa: CASSLAALRGGNSPLHF

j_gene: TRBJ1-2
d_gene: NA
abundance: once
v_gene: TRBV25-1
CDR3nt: TGTGCCAGCAGCTGGGGCCTCGGCTACACCTTC
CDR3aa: CASSWGLGYTF

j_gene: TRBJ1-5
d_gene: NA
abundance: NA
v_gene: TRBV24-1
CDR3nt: TGTGCCACCAGTCAAGATAGCAATCAGCCCCAGCATTTT
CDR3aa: CATSQDSNQPQHF

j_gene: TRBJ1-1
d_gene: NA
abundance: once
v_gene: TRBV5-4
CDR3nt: TGTGCCAGCAGCTTTCAGGGAAGCACTGAAGCTTTCTTT
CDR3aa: CASSFQGSTEAFF

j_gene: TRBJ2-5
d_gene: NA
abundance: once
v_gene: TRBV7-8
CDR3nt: TGTGCCAGCAGCGAACAAGAGACCCAGTACTTC
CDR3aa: CASSEQETQYF

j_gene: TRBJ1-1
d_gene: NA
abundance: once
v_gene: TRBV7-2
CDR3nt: TGTGCCAGCAGCTTAGAGAGGAGGGGGGGAGCTTTCTTT
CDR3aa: CASSLERRGGAFF

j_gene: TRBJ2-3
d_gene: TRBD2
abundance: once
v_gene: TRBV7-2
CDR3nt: TGTGCCAGCAGCCCTATTTCGGGAGGTTCTGCAGATACGCAGTATTTT
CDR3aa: CASSPISGGSADTQYF

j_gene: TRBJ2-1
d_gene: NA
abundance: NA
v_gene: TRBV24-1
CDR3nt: TGTGCCACCAGTGCCGCAAAGGCCTCTAATTACAATGAGCAGTTCTTC
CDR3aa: CATSAAKASNYNEQFF

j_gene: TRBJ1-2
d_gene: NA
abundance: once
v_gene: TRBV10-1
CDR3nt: TGCGCTAGCCCGAACGTACACAGGGATAGTCGGATACGCGGCTACACCTTC
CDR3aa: CASPNVHRDSRIRGYTF

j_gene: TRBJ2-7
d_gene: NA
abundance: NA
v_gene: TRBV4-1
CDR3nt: TGCGCCAGCAGCCAAGATACGAGGATTAGCTACCGGGCCCTCTACGAGCAGTACTTC
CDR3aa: CASSQDTRISYRALYEQYF

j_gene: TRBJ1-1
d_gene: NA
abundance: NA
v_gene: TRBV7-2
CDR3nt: TGTGCCAGCAGCTCGACTAGGGGTATGAACACTGAAGCTTTCTTT
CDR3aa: CASSSTRGMNTEAFF

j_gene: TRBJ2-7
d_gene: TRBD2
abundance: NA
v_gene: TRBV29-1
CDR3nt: TGCAGCGTTTTGGGGGGAGGGAGGGCCTACGAGCAGTACTTC
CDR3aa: CSVLGGGRAYEQYF

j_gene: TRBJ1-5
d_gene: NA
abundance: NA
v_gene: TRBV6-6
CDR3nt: TGTGCCAGCAGTTACCCGGGCTCCGATCAGCCCCAGCATTTT
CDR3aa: CASSYPGSDQPQHF

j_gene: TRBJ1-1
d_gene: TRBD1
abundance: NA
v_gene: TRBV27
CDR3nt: TGTGCCAGCAAGGGGGACAGGCCCCTACGGAACACTGAAGCTTTCTTT
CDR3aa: CASKGDRPLRNTEAFF

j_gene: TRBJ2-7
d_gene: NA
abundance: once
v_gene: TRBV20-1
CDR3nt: TGCAGTGCTAGAGATAAGGACGAGCAGTACTTC
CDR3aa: CSARDKDEQYF

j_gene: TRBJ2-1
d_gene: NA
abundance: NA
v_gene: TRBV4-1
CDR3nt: TGCGCCAGCAGCCAAGGAAGGCAGACAGGTTACAATGAGCAGTTCTTC
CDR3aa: CASSQGRQTGYNEQFF

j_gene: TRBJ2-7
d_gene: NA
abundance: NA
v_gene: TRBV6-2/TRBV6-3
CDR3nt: TGTGCCAGCAGTTACAGGGACGGTCTCTACGAGCAGTACTTC
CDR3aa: CASSYRDGLYEQYF

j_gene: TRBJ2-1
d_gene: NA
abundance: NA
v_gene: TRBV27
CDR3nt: TGTGCCAGCAGCTTTTCAGGCGAGCAGTTCTTC
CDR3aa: CASSFSGEQFF

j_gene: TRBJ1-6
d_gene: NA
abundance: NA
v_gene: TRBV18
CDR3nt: TGTGCCAGCTCACCTAAGGGAGGGGATTCACCCCTCCACTTT
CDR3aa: CASSPKGGDSPLHF